This T cell receptor (beta chain) is drawn from a study of patients and donors after allogeneic stem cell transplantation. Germline CDR1 is SGHRS and CDR2 is YFSETQ. With 1 base removed from V and 2 bases from J, the gap between germline ends came to 10 bases. This CDR3 has 16 residues. MiXCR, applied by TCRdb to the RT-PCR reads, yields one record per CDR3 protein. Counted here are about 160,000 distinct CDR3 sequences, around 30% occurring once; the ten biggest clones make up roughly 3%. This TCR derives from a human donor who was either an allogeneic HSCT recipient or a stem cell or donor lymphocyte infusion donor (not recorded which). It is not recorded whose cells these are; they may come from a transplant donor. The sequencing input was blood, either unsorted or a sorted T cell fraction (not recorded which). The chain recombines TRBV5-1 with TRBJ2-6; D unclear. CDR3 sequence: CASSLSLRTGANVLTF. CDR3 sequence (DNA): TGCGCCAGCAGCTTGTCGTTGAGAACTGGGGCCAACGTCCTGACTTTC.